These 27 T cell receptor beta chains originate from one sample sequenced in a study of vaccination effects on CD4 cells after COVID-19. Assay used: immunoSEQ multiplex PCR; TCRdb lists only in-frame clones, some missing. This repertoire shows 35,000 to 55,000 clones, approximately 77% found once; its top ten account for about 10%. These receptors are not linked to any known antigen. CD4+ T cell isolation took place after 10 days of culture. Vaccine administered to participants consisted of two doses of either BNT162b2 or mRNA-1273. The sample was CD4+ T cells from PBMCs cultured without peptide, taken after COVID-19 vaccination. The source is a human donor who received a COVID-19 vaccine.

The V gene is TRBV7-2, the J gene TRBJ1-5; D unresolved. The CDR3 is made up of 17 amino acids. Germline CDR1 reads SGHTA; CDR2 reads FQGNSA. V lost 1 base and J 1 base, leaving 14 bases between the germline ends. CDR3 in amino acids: CASSLVPRTVSNQPQHF. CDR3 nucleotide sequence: TGTGCCAGCAGCTTAGTCCCCAGGACGGTGAGCAATCAGCCCCAGCATTTT.

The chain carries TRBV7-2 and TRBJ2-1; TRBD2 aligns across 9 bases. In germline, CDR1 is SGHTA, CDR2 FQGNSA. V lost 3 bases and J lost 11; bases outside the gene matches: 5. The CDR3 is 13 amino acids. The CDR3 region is CASSFVAGDKQFF. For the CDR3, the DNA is TGTGCCAGCAGCTTCGTAGCGGGAGACAAGCAGTTCTTC.

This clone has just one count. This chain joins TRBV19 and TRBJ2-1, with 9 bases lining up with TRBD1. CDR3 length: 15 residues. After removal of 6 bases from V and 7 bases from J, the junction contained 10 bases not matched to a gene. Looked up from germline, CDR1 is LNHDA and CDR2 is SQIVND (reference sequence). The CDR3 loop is CASRYAGTGINEQFF. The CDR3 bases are TGTGCCAGTAGATATGCCGGGACAGGGATTAATGAGCAGTTCTTC.

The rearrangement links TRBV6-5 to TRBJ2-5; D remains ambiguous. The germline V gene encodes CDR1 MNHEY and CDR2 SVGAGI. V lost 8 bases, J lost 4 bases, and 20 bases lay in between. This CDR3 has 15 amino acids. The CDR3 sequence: CASVAQPGMRETQYF. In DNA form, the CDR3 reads TGTGCCAGCGTTGCTCAGCCGGGTATGAGAGAGACCCAGTACTTC.

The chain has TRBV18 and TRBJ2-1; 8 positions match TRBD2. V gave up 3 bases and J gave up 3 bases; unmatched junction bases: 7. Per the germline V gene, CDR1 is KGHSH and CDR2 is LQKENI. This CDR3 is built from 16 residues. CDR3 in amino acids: CASSPGGGRHYNEQFF. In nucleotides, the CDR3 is TGTGCCAGCTCACCGGGTGGCGGGAGGCACTACAATGAGCAGTTCTTC.

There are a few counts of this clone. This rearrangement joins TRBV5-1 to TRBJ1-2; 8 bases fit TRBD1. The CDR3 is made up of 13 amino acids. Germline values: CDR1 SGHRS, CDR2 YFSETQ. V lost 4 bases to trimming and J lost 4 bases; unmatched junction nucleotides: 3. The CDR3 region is CASSPGQVYGYTF. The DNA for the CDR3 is TGCGCCAGCAGCCCGGGACAGGTCTATGGCTACACCTTC. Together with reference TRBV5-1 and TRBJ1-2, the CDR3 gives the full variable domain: KAGVTQTPRYLIKTRGQQVTLSCSPISGHRSVSWYQQTPGQGLQFLFEYFSETQRNKGNFPGRFSGRQFSNSRSEMNVSTLELGDSALYLCASSPGQVYGYTFGSGTRLTVV.

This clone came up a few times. The CDR3, as DNA: TGTGCCATCAGTGATACCGGGACAGGGACTTCACCCCTCCACTTT. Translation gives CAISDTGTGTSPLHF. The J gene is TRBJ1-6, the V gene TRBV10-3, with 9 nucleotides matching TRBD1. Trimming at V came to 3 bases and at J to 9 bases, leaving 6 bases not matched to a gene. The length of the CDR3 is 15 residues. In germline, CDR1 is ENHRY, CDR2 SYGVKD.

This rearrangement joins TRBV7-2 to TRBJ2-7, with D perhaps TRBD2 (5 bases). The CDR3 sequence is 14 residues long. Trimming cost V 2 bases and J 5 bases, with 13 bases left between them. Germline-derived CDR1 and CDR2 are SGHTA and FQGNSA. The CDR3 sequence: CASSLITGNHEQYF. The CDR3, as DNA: TGTGCCAGCAGCTTAATCACGGGGAACCACGAGCAGTACTTC.

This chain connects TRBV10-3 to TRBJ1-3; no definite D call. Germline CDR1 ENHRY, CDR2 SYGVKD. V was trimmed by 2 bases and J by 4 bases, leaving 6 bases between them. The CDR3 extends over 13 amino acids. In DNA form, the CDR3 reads TGTGCCATCAGTGAGAGAGGGGGAAACACCATATATTTT. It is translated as CAISERGGNTIYF.

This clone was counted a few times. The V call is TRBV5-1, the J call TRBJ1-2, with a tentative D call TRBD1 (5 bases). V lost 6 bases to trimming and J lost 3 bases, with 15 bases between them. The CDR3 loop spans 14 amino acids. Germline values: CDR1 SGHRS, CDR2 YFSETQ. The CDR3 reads CASTLPGGDYGYTF. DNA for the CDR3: TGCGCCAGCACCCTTCCCGGGGGGGACTATGGCTACACCTTC.

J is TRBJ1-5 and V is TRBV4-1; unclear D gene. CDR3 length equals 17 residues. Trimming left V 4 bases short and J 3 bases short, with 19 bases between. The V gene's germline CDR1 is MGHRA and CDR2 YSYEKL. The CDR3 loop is CASSPNGVGGYNQPQHF. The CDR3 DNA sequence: TGCGCCAGCAGCCCGAACGGGGTGGGCGGGTACAATCAGCCCCAGCATTTT.

In DNA form, the CDR3 reads TGTGCCAGCAGTGCCCGACAGGCCTATAATTCACCCCTCCACTTT. Amino acid sequence: CASSARQAYNSPLHF. The V call is TRBV2, the J call TRBJ1-6; TRBD1 is a possible D gene (6 bases). The CDR3 is 15 residues long. Germline V lookup: CDR1 SNHLY, CDR2 FYNNEI. Trimming cost V 4 bases and J 2 bases, with 9 bases left between them.

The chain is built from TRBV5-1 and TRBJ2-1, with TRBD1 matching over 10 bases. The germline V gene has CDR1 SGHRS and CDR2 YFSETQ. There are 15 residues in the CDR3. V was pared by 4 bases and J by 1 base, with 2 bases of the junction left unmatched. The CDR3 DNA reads TGCGCCAGCAGCCCGGGACAGGGGTCCTACAATGAGCAGTTCTTC. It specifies CASSPGQGSYNEQFF.

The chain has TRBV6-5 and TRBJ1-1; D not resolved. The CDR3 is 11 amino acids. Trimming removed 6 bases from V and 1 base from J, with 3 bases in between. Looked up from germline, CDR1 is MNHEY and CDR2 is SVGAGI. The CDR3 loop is CASRTNTEAFF. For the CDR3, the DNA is TGTGCCAGCAGGACGAACACTGAAGCTTTCTTT.

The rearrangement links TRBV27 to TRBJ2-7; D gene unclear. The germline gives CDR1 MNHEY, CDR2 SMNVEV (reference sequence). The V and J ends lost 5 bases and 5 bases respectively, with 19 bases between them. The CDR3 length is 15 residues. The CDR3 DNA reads TGTGCCAGCAGTCCCCATGGGGTCGTCCCCCACGAGCAGTACTTC. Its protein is CASSPHGVVPHEQYF.

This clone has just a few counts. Here the CDR3 reads CASSFRTSYEQYF. CDR3 sequence (DNA): TGTGCCAGCAGTTTCAGGACCTCCTACGAGCAGTACTTC. V usage is TRBV6-6 and J usage is TRBJ2-7; no definite D call. The germline gives CDR1 MNHNY, CDR2 SVGAGI (reference sequence). V lost 4 bases and J 0 bases, leaving 7 bases between the germline ends. The CDR3 covers 13 residues.

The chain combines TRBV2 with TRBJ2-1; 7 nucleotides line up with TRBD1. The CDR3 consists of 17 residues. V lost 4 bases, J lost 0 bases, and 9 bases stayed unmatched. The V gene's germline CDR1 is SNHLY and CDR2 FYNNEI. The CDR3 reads CASSVGLRGRSYNEQFF. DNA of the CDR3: TGTGCCAGCAGTGTGGGGTTAAGGGGGCGCTCCTACAATGAGCAGTTCTTC. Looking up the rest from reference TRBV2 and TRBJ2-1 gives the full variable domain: EPEVTQTPSHQVTQMGQEVILRCVPISNHLYFYWYRQILGQKVEFLVSFYNNEISEKSEIFDDQFSVERPDGSNFTLKIRSTKLEDSAMYFCASSVGLRGRSYNEQFFGPGTRLTVL.

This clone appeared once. The CDR3 sequence is CSVEENGYTF. The CDR3 nucleotides are TGCAGCGTTGAAGAGAATGGCTACACCTTC. The chain uses TRBV29-1 and TRBJ1-2; D not resolved. This CDR3 is 10 amino acids long. Deletions cut 0 bases from V and 6 bases from J, with 2 bases between. Looked up from germline, CDR1 is SQVTM and CDR2 is ANQGSEA.

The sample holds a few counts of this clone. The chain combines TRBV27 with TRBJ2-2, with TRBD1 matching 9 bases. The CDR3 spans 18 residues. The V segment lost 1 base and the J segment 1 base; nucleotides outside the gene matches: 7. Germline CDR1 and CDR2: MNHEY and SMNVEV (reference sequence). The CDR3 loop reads CASSLFRPGQGNTGELFF. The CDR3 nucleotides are TGTGCCAGCAGTTTATTCCGACCGGGACAGGGGAACACCGGGGAGCTGTTTTTT.

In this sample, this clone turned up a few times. The DNA of the CDR3 is TGTGCCAGCAGCCTAACTAAGGGACTAGCAGACACCGGGGAGCTGTTTTTT. Translation gives CASSLTKGLADTGELFF. The chain carries TRBV11-2 and TRBJ2-2; TRBD2 matches 9 bases. CDR1 and CDR2 from the germline V gene are SGHAT and FQNNGV. V was clipped by 5 bases and J by 3 bases; unmatched bases: 10. This CDR3 is built from 17 residues.

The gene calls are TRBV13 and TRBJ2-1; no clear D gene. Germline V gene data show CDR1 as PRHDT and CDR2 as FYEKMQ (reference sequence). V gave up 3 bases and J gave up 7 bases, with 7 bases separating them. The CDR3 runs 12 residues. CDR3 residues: CASSLTRNEQFF. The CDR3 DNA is TGTGCCAGCAGCTTGACGCGTAATGAGCAGTTCTTC.

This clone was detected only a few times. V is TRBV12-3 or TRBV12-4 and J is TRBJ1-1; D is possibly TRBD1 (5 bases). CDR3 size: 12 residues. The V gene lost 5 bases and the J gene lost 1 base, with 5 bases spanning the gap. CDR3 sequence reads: CASSGQNTEAFF. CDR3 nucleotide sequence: TGTGCCAGCAGTGGACAGAACACTGAAGCTTTCTTT.

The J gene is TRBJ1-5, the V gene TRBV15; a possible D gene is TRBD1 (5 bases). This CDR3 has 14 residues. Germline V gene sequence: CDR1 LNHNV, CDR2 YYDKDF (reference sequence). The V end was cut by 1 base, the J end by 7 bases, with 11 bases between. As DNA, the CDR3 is TGTGCCACCAGCAGAGGGGGCTCGGGGCAGCCCCAGCATTTT. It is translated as CATSRGGSGQPQHF.

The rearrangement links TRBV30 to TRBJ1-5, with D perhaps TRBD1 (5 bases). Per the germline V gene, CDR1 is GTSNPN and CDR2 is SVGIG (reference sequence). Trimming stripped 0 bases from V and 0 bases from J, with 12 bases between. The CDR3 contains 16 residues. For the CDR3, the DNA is TGTGCCTGGAGTGTACGGGCGGGGGATAGCAATCAGCCCCAGCATTTT. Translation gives CAWSVRAGDSNQPQHF.

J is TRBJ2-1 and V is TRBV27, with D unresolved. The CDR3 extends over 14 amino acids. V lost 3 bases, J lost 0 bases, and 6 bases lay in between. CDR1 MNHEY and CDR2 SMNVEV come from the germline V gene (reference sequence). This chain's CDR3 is CASSFSGSYNEQFF. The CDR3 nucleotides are TGTGCCAGCAGTTTTTCTGGCTCCTACAATGAGCAGTTCTTC.

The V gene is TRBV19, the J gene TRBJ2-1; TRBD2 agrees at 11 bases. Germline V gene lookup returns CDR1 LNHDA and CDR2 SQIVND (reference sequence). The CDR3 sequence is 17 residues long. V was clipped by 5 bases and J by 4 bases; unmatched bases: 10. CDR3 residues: CASSLNRLAGTYNEQFF. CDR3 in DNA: TGTGCCAGTAGTCTAAACAGACTAGCGGGAACGTACAATGAGCAGTTCTTC.

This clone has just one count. The CDR3 DNA is TGCGCCAGCAGCCAAGGCCTGGGACAGGGGTTAATTCAGCCCCAGCATTTT. Translation gives CASSQGLGQGLIQPQHF. The rearrangement uses TRBV4-1 and TRBJ1-5; 10 bases line up with TRBD1. Germline CDR1 MGHRA, CDR2 YSYEKL. The CDR3 sequence is 17 residues long. The J segment lost 6 bases and the V segment lost 1 base, leaving 9 bases of the junction unmatched.